The entry that follows covers one T cell receptor (beta chain) sequence. Its antigen is undetermined. Germline V gene lookup returns CDR1 LNHDA and CDR2 SQIVND (reference sequence). The CDR3 sequence is 14 residues long. Trimming cost V 7 bases and J 10 bases, with 20 bases left between them. The repertoire was sequenced with immunoSEQ multiplex PCR; TCRdb's copy has only in-frame clones and lacks some. The sample shows some 30,000 clones, 65% to 90% of them seen only once. This sample is part of a study of vaccination effects on CD4 cells after COVID-19. Antigen-specific CD4+ T cells were expanded with viral peptide pools in the ViraFEST assay before sequencing. Isolating CD4+ T cells followed about 10 days of culture. Subjects were given two BNT162b2 or mRNA-1273 vaccine doses. Previously uninfected by SARS-CoV-2, the vaccine recipients also showed negative nucleocapsid antibodies. Cultures received IL-2 medium that replaced half the medium on days 3 and 7.

Findings and limits, study-wide: Healthy vaccinees' vaccine-induced clones included only 1 of 255 that recognized common cold coronaviruses.

The receptor comes from a human donor who received a COVID-19 vaccine. Some clones in this sample may be carry-over from other donors' samples. The chain employs TRBV19 and TRBJ2-1; possibly TRBD1 for D (5 bases). The starting material was CD4+ T cells from PBMCs cultured with SARS-CoV-2 spike peptides, obtained after COVID-19 vaccination. This chain's CDR3 is CASNSWGRENEQFF. DNA for the CDR3: TGTGCCAGTAATTCCTGGGGCAGGGAAAACGAGCAGTTCTTC.